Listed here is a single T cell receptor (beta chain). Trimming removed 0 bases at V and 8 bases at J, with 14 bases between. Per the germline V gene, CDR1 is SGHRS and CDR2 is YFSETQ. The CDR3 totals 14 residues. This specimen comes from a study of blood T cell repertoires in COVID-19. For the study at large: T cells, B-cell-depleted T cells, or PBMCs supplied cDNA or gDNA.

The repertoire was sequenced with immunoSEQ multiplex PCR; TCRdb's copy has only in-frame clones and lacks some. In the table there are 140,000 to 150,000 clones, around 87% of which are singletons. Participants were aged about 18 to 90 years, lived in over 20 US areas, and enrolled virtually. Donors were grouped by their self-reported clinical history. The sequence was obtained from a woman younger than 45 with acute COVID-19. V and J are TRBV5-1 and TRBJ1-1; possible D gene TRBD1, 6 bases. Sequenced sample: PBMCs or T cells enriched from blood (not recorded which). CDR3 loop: CASSLVGTGTEAFF. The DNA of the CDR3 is TGCGCCAGCAGCTTGGTGGGTACCGGGACAGAAGCTTTCTTT.